The 15 T cell receptor beta chains below all came from one sample that was sequenced in a study of shared clonotypes between healthy human individuals. Method: immunoSEQ multiplex PCR; TCRdb's copy keeps in-frame clones and lacks some. The sample contains 500,000 to 650,000 clones, about 80% of which appear only once. The sample taken for sequencing was PBMCs. The receptor set was obtained from a woman between 35 and 50 years old in good health. Some clones in this sample may be carry-over from other donors' samples.

This clone occurred many times. The rearrangement joins TRBV7-9 to TRBJ2-7; D might be TRBD2 (5 bases). This CDR3 contains 14 residues. Per germline, CDR1 SEHNR and CDR2 FQNEAQ (reference sequence). The V and J ends lost 3 bases and 2 bases respectively, with 11 bases between them. In nucleotides, the CDR3 is TGTGCCAGCAGCTTCGGACTGAGTCCCTACGAGCAGTACTTC. It codes for CASSFGLSPYEQYF. The variable domain in full, completed from reference TRBV7-9 and TRBJ2-7, reads DTGVSQNPRHKITKRGQNVTFRCDPISEHNRLYWYRQTLGQGPEFLTYFQNEAQLEKSRLLSDRFSAERPKGSFSTLEIQRTEQGDSAMYLCASSFGLSPYEQYFGPGTRLTVT.

This clone came up once. The V gene is TRBV5-5, the J gene TRBJ2-6; D call uncertain. The CDR3 has 18 amino acids. The V gene's germline CDR1 is SGHKS and CDR2 YYEKEE (reference sequence). Trimming removed 0 bases at V and 1 base at J, with 14 bases between. This CDR3 is CASSLASLLKSGANVLTF. As DNA, the CDR3 is TGTGCCAGCAGCTTGGCAAGCCTTCTAAAATCTGGGGCCAACGTCCTGACTTTC.

This clone was recorded at least ten times. The CDR3 region is CASSQETQYF. For the CDR3, the DNA is TGTGCCAGCAGCCAAGAGACCCAGTACTTC. The V call is TRBV7-2, the J call TRBJ2-5, with no clear D. The V and J ends lost 5 bases and 2 bases respectively, with 0 bases between them. The CDR3 is made up of 10 amino acids. Germline V gives CDR1 SGHTA, CDR2 FQGNSA.

This clone has a single count. The rearrangement links TRBV11-1 to TRBJ2-2; the D is unclear. In germline, CDR1 is SGHAT, CDR2 FQDESV (reference sequence). V was trimmed by 6 bases and J by 5 bases, leaving 10 bases between them. This CDR3 has 13 amino acids. The CDR3 bases are TGTGCCAGCAGAATAACCAGAACCGGGGAGCTGTTTTTT. Its translation: CASRITRTGELFF.

The chain carries TRBV5-1 and TRBJ2-1, with TRBD2 as a possible D gene (6 bases). Trimming left V 0 bases short and J 6 bases short, with 10 bases between. The germline V gene encodes CDR1 SGHRS and CDR2 YFSETQ. This CDR3 comprises 14 residues. The CDR3 reads CASSLAGVSNEQFF. The CDR3 coding sequence is TGCGCCAGCAGCTTGGCGGGAGTTTCCAATGAGCAGTTCTTC.

This clone came up once. The rearrangement uses TRBV11-2 and TRBJ1-1; D gene unclear. From germline, CDR1 is SGHAT and CDR2 FQNNGV. The CDR3 runs to 19 residues. Trimming removed 1 base at V and 4 bases at J, with 25 bases between. CDR3 sequence reads: CASSLAVRQSNILGTEAFF. For the CDR3, the DNA is TGTGCCAGCAGCTTAGCCGTCCGGCAGAGTAATATTTTGGGCACTGAAGCTTTCTTT.

A note on this clone: The same CDR3 also results from other DNA sequences found in this sample. The chain is built from TRBV27 and TRBJ1-4, with D unresolved. This CDR3 comprises 12 residues. Trimming removed 2 bases from V and 5 bases from J, with 3 bases in between. CDR1 MNHEY and CDR2 SMNVEV come from the germline V gene (reference sequence). This CDR3 reads CASSLPNEKLFF. In DNA, the CDR3 is TGTGCCAGCAGTTTACCGAATGAAAAACTGTTTTTT.

The chain combines TRBV2 with TRBJ2-7; D is unclear. V lost 6 bases to trimming and J lost 1 base, with 10 bases between them. The CDR3 length is 13 residues. CDR1 is SNHLY and CDR2 is FYNNEI in the germline V gene. DNA of the CDR3: TGTGCCAGCAGGGAGACTCCTTCCTACGAGCAGTACTTC. As protein: CASRETPSYEQYF. Full variable domain (remainder filled in from reference TRBV2 and TRBJ2-7): EPEVTQTPSHQVTQMGQEVILRCVPISNHLYFYWYRQILGQKVEFLVSFYNNEISEKSEIFDDQFSVERPDGSNFTLKIRSTKLEDSAMYFCASRETPSYEQYFGPGTRLTVT.

The chain uses TRBV18 and TRBJ2-3; 12 bases are shared with TRBD2. CDR1 is KGHSH, CDR2 LQKENI, per germline. J lost 0 bases, V lost 6 bases, and 4 bases had no gene match. This CDR3 contains 16 residues. DNA for the CDR3: TGTGCCAGCTCGCGGACTAGCGGGGTGAGCACAGATACGCAGTATTTT. Residues: CASSRTSGVSTDTQYF.

In regard to this clone: Other nucleotide sequences in the sample specify the same CDR3. The chain couples TRBV30 to TRBJ1-2, with D tentatively TRBD1 (5 bases). The CDR3 extends over 14 amino acids. CDR1 and CDR2 (germline): GTSNPN, SVGIG (reference sequence). V shed 0 bases and J shed 1 base, with 9 bases lying between them. The CDR3 nucleotides read TGTGCCTGGAGTGTATTGGGGCATAACTATGGCTACACCTTC. Encoded protein: CAWSVLGHNYGYTF.

A note on this clone: One base away lies a much larger clone, so this may be a sequencing read error. The CDR3 nucleotides are TGTGCCAGCAGCCAAGGGGTGGGCTCCGCCTATGGCTACACCTTC. This sequence encodes CASSQGVGSAYGYTF. The V call is TRBV14, the J call TRBJ1-2; D gene uncertain. The CDR3 is 15 residues long. Trimming removed 1 base at V and 4 bases at J, with 13 bases between. The germline CDR1 and CDR2 sequences are SGHDN and FVKESK.

In this sample, this clone turned up a few times. The chain uses TRBV6-1 and TRBJ1-1; unclear D gene. The CDR3 is 13 amino acids. CDR1 MNHNS and CDR2 SASEGT come from the germline V gene. The germline V and J ends were trimmed by 2 bases and 0 bases, with 4 bases remaining between them. The chain's CDR3 is CASSESVNTEAFF. The CDR3 nucleotides read TGTGCCAGCAGTGAATCCGTGAACACTGAAGCTTTCTTT.

V usage is TRBV27 and J usage is TRBJ2-2; TRBD2 agrees at 7 bases. The CDR3 is 13 residues long. V was clipped by 6 bases and J by 9 bases; unmatched bases: 7. Per the germline V gene, CDR1 is MNHEY and CDR2 is SMNVEV (reference sequence). CDR3 nucleotide sequence: TGTGCCAGCAGCAGTAGCGGGTTCAGGGAGCTGTTTTTT. Its protein product is CASSSSGFRELFF.

The rearrangement uses TRBV7-2 and TRBJ2-7, with TRBD2 matching over 7 bases. The CDR3 contains 13 residues. Germline V gene sequence: CDR1 SGHTA, CDR2 FQGNSA. V gave up 4 bases and J gave up 3 bases; unmatched junction bases: 3. The CDR3: CASSSSGNYEQYF. The CDR3 DNA sequence: TGTGCCAGCAGCTCAAGCGGGAACTACGAGCAGTACTTC. The variable domain in full, with the rest retrieved from reference TRBV7-2 and TRBJ2-7, is GAGVSQSPSNKVTEKGKDVELRCDPISGHTALYWYRQSLGQGLEFLIYFQGNSAPDKSGLPSDRFSAERTGGSVSTLTIQRTQQEDSAVYLCASSSSGNYEQYFGPGTRLTVT.

This clone has only a few counts. This rearrangement joins TRBV2 to TRBJ1-5; TRBD1 matches at 7 bases. This CDR3 has 15 residues. V shed 2 bases and J 4 bases; nucleotides not matched to a gene: 5. Germline assignment: CDR1 SNHLY and CDR2 FYNNEI. The CDR3 sequence is CASSERPGGNQPQHF. CDR3 bases: TGTGCCAGCAGTGAAAGGCCAGGGGGAAATCAGCCCCAGCATTTT.